A single T cell receptor beta chain is shown here with its context. This specimen belongs to a study of cytomegalovirus exposure and HLA in healthy donors. CDR1 and CDR2 from the germline V gene are SGHRS and YFSETQ. This CDR3 comprises 14 residues. V was shortened by 1 base and J by 5 bases, with 12 bases between the two germline ends. The PCR employed 60 Vbeta primers together with 13 Jbeta primers. Assay: immunoSEQ multiplex PCR; the TCRdb copy retains only in-frame clones and omits some. Among about 150,000 clones listed, around 87% were seen once. Sample: PBMCs. The sequence was obtained from a woman aged 30 to 39 in good health and CMV-seronegative. The chain joins TRBV5-1 to TRBJ2-5; D is possibly TRBD2 (6 bases). CDR3 bases: TGCGCCAGCAGCTTGCTCGGAGGGATGGAGACCCAGTACTTC. It specifies CASSLLGGMETQYF.